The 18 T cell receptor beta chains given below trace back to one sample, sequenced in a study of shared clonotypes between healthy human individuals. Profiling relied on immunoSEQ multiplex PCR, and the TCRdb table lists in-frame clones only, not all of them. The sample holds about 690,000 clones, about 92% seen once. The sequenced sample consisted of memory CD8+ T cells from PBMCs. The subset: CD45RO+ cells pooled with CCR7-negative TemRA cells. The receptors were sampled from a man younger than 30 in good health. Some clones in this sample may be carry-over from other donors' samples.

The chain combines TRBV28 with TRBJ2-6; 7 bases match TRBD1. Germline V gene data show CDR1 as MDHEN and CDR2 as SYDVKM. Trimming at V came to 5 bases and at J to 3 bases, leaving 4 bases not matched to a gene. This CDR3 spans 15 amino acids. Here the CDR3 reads CASSPWDSGANVLTF. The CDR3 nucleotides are TGTGCCAGCAGTCCTTGGGACAGTGGGGCCAACGTCCTGACTTTC. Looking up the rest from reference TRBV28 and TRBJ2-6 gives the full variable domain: DVKVTQSSRYLVKRTGEKVFLECVQDMDHENMFWYRQDPGLGLRLIYFSYDVKMKEKGDIPEGYSVSREKKERFSLILESASTNQTSMYLCASSPWDSGANVLTFGAGSRLTVL.

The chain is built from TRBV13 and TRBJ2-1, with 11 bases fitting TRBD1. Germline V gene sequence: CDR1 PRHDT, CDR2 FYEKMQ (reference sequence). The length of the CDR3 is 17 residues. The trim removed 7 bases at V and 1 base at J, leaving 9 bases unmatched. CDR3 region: CASTGTGGLRSYNEQFF. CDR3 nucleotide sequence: TGTGCCAGCACAGGGACAGGGGGTCTAAGGTCCTACAATGAGCAGTTCTTC.

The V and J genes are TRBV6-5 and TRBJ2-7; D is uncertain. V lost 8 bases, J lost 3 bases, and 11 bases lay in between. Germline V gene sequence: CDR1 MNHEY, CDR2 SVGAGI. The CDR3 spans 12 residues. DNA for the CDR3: TGTGCCAGCGGCGGAGTAGGCTACGAGCAGTACTTC. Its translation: CASGGVGYEQYF.

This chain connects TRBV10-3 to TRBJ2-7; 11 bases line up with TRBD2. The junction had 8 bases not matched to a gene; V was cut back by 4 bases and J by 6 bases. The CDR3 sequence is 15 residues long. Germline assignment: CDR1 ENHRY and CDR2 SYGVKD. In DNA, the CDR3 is TGTGCCATCAGTGTGGGTGCCGGGACTAGCGGCGAGCAGTACTTC. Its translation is CAISVGAGTSGEQYF.

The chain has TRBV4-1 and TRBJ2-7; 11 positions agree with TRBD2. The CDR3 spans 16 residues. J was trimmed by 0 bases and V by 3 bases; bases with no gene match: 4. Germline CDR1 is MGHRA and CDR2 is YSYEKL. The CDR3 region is CASSHGTSGSSYEQYF. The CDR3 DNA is TGCGCCAGCAGCCACGGAACTAGCGGGAGCTCCTACGAGCAGTACTTC.

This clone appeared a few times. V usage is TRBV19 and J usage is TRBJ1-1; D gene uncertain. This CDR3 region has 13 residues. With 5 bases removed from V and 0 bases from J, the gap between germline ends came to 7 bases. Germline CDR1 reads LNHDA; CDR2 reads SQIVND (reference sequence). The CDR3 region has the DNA TGTGCCAGTAGTCGTACAGTGAACACTGAAGCTTTCTTT. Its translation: CASSRTVNTEAFF.

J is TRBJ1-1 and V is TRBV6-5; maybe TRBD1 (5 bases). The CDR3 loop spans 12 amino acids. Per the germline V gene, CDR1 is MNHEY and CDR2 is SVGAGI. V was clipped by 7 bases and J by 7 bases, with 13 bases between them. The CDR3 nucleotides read TGTGCCAGCACCAGGGATCAGATTGAAGCTTTCTTT. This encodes CASTRDQIEAFF.

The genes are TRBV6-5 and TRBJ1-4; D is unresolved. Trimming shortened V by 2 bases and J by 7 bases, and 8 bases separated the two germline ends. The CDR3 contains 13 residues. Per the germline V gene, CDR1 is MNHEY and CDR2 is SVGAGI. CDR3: CASSYDSAEKLFF. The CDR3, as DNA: TGTGCCAGCAGTTACGATTCAGCTGAAAAACTGTTTTTT.

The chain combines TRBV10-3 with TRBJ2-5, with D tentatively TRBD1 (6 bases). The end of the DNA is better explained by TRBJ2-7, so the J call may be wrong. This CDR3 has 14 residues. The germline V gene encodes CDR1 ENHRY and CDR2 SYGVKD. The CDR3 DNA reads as TGTGCCACCTTACGTAATACAGGGACCTACGAGCAGTACTTC. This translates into CATLRNTGTYEQYF.

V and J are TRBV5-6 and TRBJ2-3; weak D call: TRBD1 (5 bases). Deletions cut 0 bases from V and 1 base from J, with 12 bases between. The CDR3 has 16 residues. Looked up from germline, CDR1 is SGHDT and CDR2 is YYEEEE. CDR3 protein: CASSLVGRVGTDTQYF. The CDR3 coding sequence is TGTGCCAGCAGCTTGGTTGGCAGGGTTGGCACAGATACGCAGTATTTT. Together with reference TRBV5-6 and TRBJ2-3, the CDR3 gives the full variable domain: DAGVTQSPTHLIKTRGQQVTLRCSPKSGHDTVSWYQQALGQGPQFIFQYYEEEERQRGNFPDRFSGHQFPNYSSELNVNALLLGDSALYLCASSLVGRVGTDTQYFGPGTRLTVL.

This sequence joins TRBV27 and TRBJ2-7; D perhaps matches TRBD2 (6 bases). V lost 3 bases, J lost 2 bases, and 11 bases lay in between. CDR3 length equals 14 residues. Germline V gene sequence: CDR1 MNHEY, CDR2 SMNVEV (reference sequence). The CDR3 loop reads CASSLGEVPYEQYF. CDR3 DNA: TGTGCCAGCAGTTTGGGGGAGGTTCCCTACGAGCAGTACTTC.

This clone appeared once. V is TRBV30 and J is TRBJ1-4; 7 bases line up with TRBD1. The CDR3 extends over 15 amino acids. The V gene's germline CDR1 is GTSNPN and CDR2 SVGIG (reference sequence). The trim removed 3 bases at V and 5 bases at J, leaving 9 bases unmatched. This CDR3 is CAWRPRDSVNEKLFF. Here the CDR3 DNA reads TGTGCCTGGAGACCCCGGGACAGCGTAAATGAAAAACTGTTTTTT.

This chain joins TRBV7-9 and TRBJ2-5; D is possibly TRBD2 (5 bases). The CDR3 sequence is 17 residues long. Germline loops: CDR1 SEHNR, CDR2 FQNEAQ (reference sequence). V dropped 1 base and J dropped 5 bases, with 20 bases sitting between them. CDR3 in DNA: TGTGCCAGCAGCTTAGTAGGTAGAGAACTAAGAGGGGAGACCCAGTACTTC. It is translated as CASSLVGRELRGETQYF. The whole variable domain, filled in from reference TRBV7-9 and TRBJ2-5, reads DTGVSQNPRHKITKRGQNVTFRCDPISEHNRLYWYRQTLGQGPEFLTYFQNEAQLEKSRLLSDRFSAERPKGSFSTLEIQRTEQGDSAMYLCASSLVGRELRGETQYFGPGTRLLVL.

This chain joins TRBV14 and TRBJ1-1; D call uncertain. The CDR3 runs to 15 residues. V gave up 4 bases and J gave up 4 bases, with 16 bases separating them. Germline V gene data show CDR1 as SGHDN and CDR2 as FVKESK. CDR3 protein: CASSRPGPVVTEAFF. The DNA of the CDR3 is TGTGCCAGCAGCCGCCCTGGACCGGTCGTCACTGAAGCTTTCTTT.

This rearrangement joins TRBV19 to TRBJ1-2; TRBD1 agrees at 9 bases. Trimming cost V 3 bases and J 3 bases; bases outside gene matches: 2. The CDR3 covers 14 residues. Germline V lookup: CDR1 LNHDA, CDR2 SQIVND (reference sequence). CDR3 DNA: TGTGCCAGTAGTATTCGGACAGGGGACTATGGCTACACCTTC. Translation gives CASSIRTGDYGYTF.

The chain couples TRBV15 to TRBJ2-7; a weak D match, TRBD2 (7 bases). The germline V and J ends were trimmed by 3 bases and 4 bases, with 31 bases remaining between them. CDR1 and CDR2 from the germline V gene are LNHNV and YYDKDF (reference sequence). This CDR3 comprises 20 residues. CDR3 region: CATSSLFVAGGRENLYEQYF. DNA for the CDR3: TGTGCCACCAGCAGTCTTTTCGTTGCCGGGGGGCGGGAGAATTTATACGAGCAGTACTTC.

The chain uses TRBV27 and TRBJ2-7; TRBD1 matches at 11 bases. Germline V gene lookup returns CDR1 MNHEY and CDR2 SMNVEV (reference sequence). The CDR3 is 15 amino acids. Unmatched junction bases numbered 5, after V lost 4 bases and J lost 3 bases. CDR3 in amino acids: CASSSPGQGGYEQYF. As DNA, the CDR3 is TGTGCCAGCAGTTCCCCGGGACAGGGGGGCTACGAGCAGTACTTC.

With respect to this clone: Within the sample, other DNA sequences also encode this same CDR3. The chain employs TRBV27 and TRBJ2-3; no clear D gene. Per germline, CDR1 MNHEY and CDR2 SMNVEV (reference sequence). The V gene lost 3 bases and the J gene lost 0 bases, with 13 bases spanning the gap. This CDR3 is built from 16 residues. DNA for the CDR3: TGTGCCAGCAGTTTCCTGCGGCCATCAAGCACAGATACGCAGTATTTT. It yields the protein CASSFLRPSSTDTQYF.